This TCR beta chain derives from a study of CD8 T cells in acute hepatitis C reinfection. Looking at the study overall: CD8+ T cells recognizing the HCV NS3-1073 epitope were profiled acutely and after viral clearance.

Time point here: naive CD8 control sorted from an acute-time-point sample. Sequencing used immunoSEQ multiplex PCR; TCRdb keeps in-frame clones, though not all of them. The sample holds over 35,000 clones, just under 90% seen once. Of note for this clone: What it recognizes is unknown.

The CDR3 covers 10 residues. With 8 bases clipped from V and 6 bases from J, the junction kept 0 bases outside the gene matches. Germline V gene sequence: CDR1 WNHNN, CDR2 SYGVQD (reference sequence). Study findings and constraints: One of thirteen outcome-independent public clonotypes used V04-02/J02-02.

The source material was naive CD8+ T cells from PBMCs. The chain links TRBV10-1 to TRBJ2-7, with TRBD1 matching over 8 bases. This TCR derives from a man aged 25-45 years with chronic hepatitis C. CDR3 bases: TGCGCCAGCCAGGGGGCCGAGCAGTACTTC. Amino acid sequence: CASQGAEQYF.